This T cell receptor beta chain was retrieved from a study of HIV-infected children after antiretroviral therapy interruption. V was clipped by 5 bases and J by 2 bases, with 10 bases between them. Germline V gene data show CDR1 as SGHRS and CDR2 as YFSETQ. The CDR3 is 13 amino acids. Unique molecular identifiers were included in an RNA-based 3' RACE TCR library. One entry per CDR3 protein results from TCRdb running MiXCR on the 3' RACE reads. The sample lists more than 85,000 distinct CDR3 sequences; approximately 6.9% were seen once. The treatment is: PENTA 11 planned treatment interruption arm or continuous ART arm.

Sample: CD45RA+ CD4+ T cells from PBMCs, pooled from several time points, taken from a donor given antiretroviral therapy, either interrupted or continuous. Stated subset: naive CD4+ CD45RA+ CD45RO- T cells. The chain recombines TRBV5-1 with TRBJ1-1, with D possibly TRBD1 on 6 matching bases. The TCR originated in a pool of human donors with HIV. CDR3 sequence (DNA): TGCGCCAGCAGGTCGGGACAAAACACTGAAGCTTTCTTT. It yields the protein CASRSGQNTEAFF.